This T cell receptor beta chain was recovered during a study of human T cells and chemical hapten exposure. Study conclusions and caveats: As patch test score rose, PT1 expanded TCR counts tended to rise as well.

Only a few counts were recorded for this clonotype. As yet, its antigen is unknown. The time point denotes: patch test 1, 2 weeks after DPC sensitization. Specified treatment: therapeutic diphenylcyclopropenone sensitization with weekly scalp DPC. MiXCR was run by TCRdb on the RACE reads, yielding one entry per CDR3 protein. This sample has approximately 90,000 distinct CDR3 sequences; about an eighth occur once, and the top ten carry 2% to 2.5%. The clonotype was recovered from a woman in her 40s with alopecia areata. Some clones in this sample may be carry-over from other donors' samples. The sequencing used whole blood, collected in connection with sensitization to the hapten diphenylcyclopropenone (DPC).

This CDR3 reads CATRMGTEAFF. DNA for the CDR3: TGTGCCACTCGAATGGGTACTGAAGCTTTCTTT. The chain recombines TRBV15 with TRBJ1-1; no reliable D call. CDR1 is LNHNV and CDR2 is YYDKDF in the germline V gene (reference sequence). This CDR3 is 11 amino acids long. Between the trimmed V and J ends, which lost 9 bases and 5 bases, there was a span of 10 bases.